This TCR beta chain appears in the sequencing data of a study of CD4 T cells in relation to SARS-CoV-2 and coronaviruses. Across the study: TCR beta CDR3s were sequenced after approximately ten-day antigen culture of PBMCs. Overall study findings and caveats: Pre-pandemic and post-infection samples never came from the same donor.

Clones were sequenced by immunoSEQ multiplex PCR, and TCRdb holds only the in-frame ones, with some missing. The data show about 40,000 clones, with around 85% seen just once and approximately 7% held by the top ten. Trimming removed 6 bases at V and 4 bases at J, with 12 bases between. The CDR3 totals 14 residues. In germline, CDR1 is MNHEY, CDR2 SVGEGT. Notes on this clone: Its antigen is not identified.

The material sequenced was naive CD4+ T cells from PBMCs, cultured in vitro. The subset was: naive CD4+ T cells isolated by negative enrichment. The source of this sequence is an adult with COVID-19. The V call is TRBV6-2 or TRBV6-3, the J call TRBJ1-4; D is undetermined. The DNA for the CDR3 is TGTGCCAGCAGCCCTACACGGAGTAATGAAAAACTGTTTTTT. It yields the protein CASSPTRSNEKLFF.